The 8 T cell receptor beta chains listed next were all sequenced from one sample in a study of shared clonotypes between healthy human individuals. Profiled with immunoSEQ multiplex PCR; TCRdb holds only in-frame clones, not every one. The top ten clones hold approximately 0.56% of a sample with 800,000 to 1,200,000 clones, 70% to 80% of them seen once. The specimen was memory CD4+ T cells from PBMCs. Described subset: CD45RA-negative fraction. All receptors come from a man younger than 35 in good health. Some clones in this sample may be carry-over from other donors' samples.

The chain recombines TRBV6-1 with TRBJ1-1, with TRBD1 matching 7 bases. Germline-derived CDR1 and CDR2 are MNHNS and SASEGT. The CDR3 spans 14 residues. Trimming at V came to 2 bases and at J to 5 bases, leaving 5 bases not matched to a gene. This CDR3 is CASSERRGRTEAFF. In DNA, the CDR3 is TGTGCCAGCAGTGAAAGGAGGGGGCGGACTGAAGCTTTCTTT.

This clone has more than one count but fewer than ten. The chain links TRBV10-1 to TRBJ2-7; D may be TRBD1 (6 bases). The V end was cut by 6 bases, the J end by 0 bases, with 12 bases between. CDR1 and CDR2 (germline): WNHNN, SYGVQD (reference sequence). There are 14 residues in the CDR3. In DNA, the CDR3 is TGCGCCAGCAGGGGGGCGGACAGCTCCTACGAGCAGTACTTC. Translating it yields CASRGADSSYEQYF.

V gene TRBV29-1 combines with J gene TRBJ2-7; no reliable D call. Germline V lookup: CDR1 SQVTM, CDR2 ANQGSEA. V was cut by 6 bases and J by 2 bases, with 11 bases left in between. CDR3 length: 12 amino acids. The CDR3 is CSVLYATYEQYF. The CDR3 DNA is TGCAGCGTACTCTATGCCACCTACGAGCAGTACTTC.

The J gene is TRBJ2-7, the V gene TRBV30, with TRBD2 identical over 11 bases. J was trimmed by 1 base and V by 5 bases; bases with no gene match: 4. The CDR3 extends over 14 amino acids. Germline CDR1 GTSNPN, CDR2 SVGIG (reference sequence). The CDR3 DNA is TGTGCCTGGGCTGGGACTAGCGGATCCTACGAGCAGTACTTC. Protein product: CAWAGTSGSYEQYF.

The rearrangement links TRBV19 to TRBJ2-3; TRBD2 might be the D (6 bases). Trimming pared 3 bases from V and 0 bases from J, leaving 19 bases between. The CDR3 has 18 amino acids. CDR1 and CDR2 from the germline V gene are LNHDA and SQIVND (reference sequence). The CDR3, as DNA: TGTGCCAGTAGTATCGAGCTGGTCGGGGGACCTAGCACAGATACGCAGTATTTT. Translating it yields CASSIELVGGPSTDTQYF. Together with reference TRBV19 and TRBJ2-3, the CDR3 gives the full variable domain: DGGITQSPKYLFRKEGQNVTLSCEQNLNHDAMYWYRQDPGQGLRLIYYSQIVNDFQKGDIAEGYSVSREKKESFPLTVTSAQKNPTAFYLCASSIELVGGPSTDTQYFGPGTRLTVL.

In DNA, the CDR3 is TGCAGCGTTGAGGGACAGAGCACAGATACGCAGTATTTT. Amino acids: CSVEGQSTDTQYF. The chain links TRBV29-1 to TRBJ2-3; 7 bases are a match to TRBD1. CDR1 is SQVTM, CDR2 ANQGSEA, per germline. This CDR3 contains 13 residues. J was trimmed by 0 bases and V by 3 bases; bases with no gene match: 0.

The genes are TRBV10-2 and TRBJ2-1, with 8 bases lining up with TRBD2. The CDR3 is made up of 15 amino acids. Germline V gene lookup returns CDR1 WSHSY and CDR2 SAAADI. After removal of 2 bases from V and 6 bases from J, the junction contained 6 bases not matched to a gene. CDR3 loop: CASSERVAGSNEQFF. The CDR3 region has the DNA TGCGCCAGCAGTGAGCGGGTAGCGGGAAGCAATGAGCAGTTCTTC.

This clone was detected only once. Other DNA sequences from this sample encode an identical CDR3 as well. The chain couples TRBV7-9 to TRBJ1-3; D unclear. The CDR3 sequence is 15 residues long. With 5 bases removed from V and 0 bases from J, the gap between germline ends came to 11 bases. The V gene's germline CDR1 is SEHNR and CDR2 FQNEAQ (reference sequence). Here the CDR3 reads CASSPAGDSGNTIYF. The DNA of the CDR3 is TGTGCCAGCAGCCCCGCCGGGGACTCTGGAAACACCATATATTTT.